A selection of T cell receptor beta chains follows, all from one sample in a study of blood T cell repertoires in COVID-19. Libraries were prepared by immunoSEQ multiplex PCR; TCRdb keeps only in-frame clonotypes and omits some of them. The sample shows 110,000 to 150,000 clones, about 86% of them seen only once. Sequenced sample: peripheral blood. The source is a woman in her sixties with acute or convalescent COVID-19. Each CDR3 is given with its conserved first and last residue. A D gene is named only where the DNA matches it firmly. Some rows mark clone size as missing; the rest say once, few, many or name a class of expanded clone.

TRBJ2-3,-,15,TRBV5-6,once,CASSLPRGDTDTQYF,TGTGCCAGCAGTCTTCCCCGCGGGGATACAGATACGCAGTATTTT
TRBJ2-3,-,16,TRBV28,-,CASKNRGRLGTDTQYF,TGTGCCAGCAAAAACAGAGGGCGGTTGGGGACAGATACGCAGTATTTT
TRBJ2-7,-,13,TRBV5-6,-,CASSHVASYEQYF,TGTGCCAGCAGCCACGTGGCCAGCTACGAGCAGTACTTC
TRBJ1-2,-,12,TRBV6-5,-,CASSPGNYGYTF,TGTGCCAGCAGTCCGGGTAACTATGGCTACACCTTC
TRBJ2-5,-,12,TRBV2,-,CASSQIQETQYF,TGTGCCAGCAGTCAGATCCAAGAGACCCAGTACTTC
TRBJ2-2,TRBD1,16,TRBV11-3,-,CASSSPGQGGTGELFF,TGTGCCAGCAGCTCTCCCGGACAGGGGGGAACCGGGGAGCTGTTTTTT
TRBJ1-1,-,17,TRBV7-9,-,CASSLVAKSSGETEAFF,TGTGCCAGCAGCTTAGTGGCGAAGTCCTCCGGGGAGACTGAAGCTTTCTTT
TRBJ2-7,-,14,TRBV23-1,-,CASSRPTGHYEQYF,TGCGCCAGCAGTCGCCCCACTGGTCACTACGAGCAGTACTTC
TRBJ2-3,TRBD1,14,TRBV19,-,CASTPTGTTDTQYF,TGTGCCAGTACCCCGACAGGGACCACAGATACGCAGTATTTT
TRBJ1-5,-,15,TRBV5-6,-,CASSLEAEANQPQHF,TGTGCCAGCAGCTTGGAGGCAGAGGCCAATCAGCCCCAGCATTTT
TRBJ1-4,-,15,TRBV5-1,-,CASSLGAQLNEKLFF,TGCGCCAGCAGCTTGGGGGCACAGCTGAATGAAAAACTGTTTTTT
TRBJ2-7,-,15,TRBV6-5,-,CASSFKPGQSYEQYF,TGTGCCAGCAGCTTTAAACCAGGACAGTCCTACGAGCAGTACTTC
TRBJ1-2,TRBD1,16,TRBV7-2,-,CASSFLPGQGDYGYTF,TGTGCCAGCAGCTTCCTTCCGGGACAGGGGGACTATGGCTACACCTTC
TRBJ2-7,TRBD2,16,TRBV3-1/TRBV3-2,-,CASSQALGGGAYEQYF,TGTGCCAGCAGCCAAGCCCTCGGCGGGGGGGCGTACGAGCAGTACTTC
TRBJ2-7,-,16,TRBV7-8,-,CASSLASRARSYEQYF,TGTGCCAGCAGCTTAGCGTCGAGGGCGCGAAGCTACGAGCAGTACTTC
TRBJ1-6,TRBD1,16,TRBV7-8,-,CASSSYRGIDDSPLHF,TGTGCCAGCAGCTCGTACAGGGGAATTGATGATTCACCCCTCCACTTT
TRBJ2-7,TRBD2,17,TRBV7-9,-,CASSLVFGLVGGYEQYF,TGTGCCAGCAGCTTAGTTTTTGGACTAGTGGGGGGCTACGAGCAGTACTTC
TRBJ1-2,TRBD1,13,TRBV12-3/TRBV12-4,-,CASSRQGWVGYTF,TGTGCCAGCAGTCGACAGGGCTGGGTTGGCTACACCTTC
TRBJ2-3,-,13,TRBV24-1,-,CATSDSGVNTQYF,TGTGCCACCAGTGATTCAGGGGTAAATACGCAGTATTTT
TRBJ2-5,-,16,TRBV4-3,-,CASSQVASVGKETQYF,TGCGCCAGCAGCCAAGTTGCTAGCGTGGGAAAAGAGACCCAGTACTTC
TRBJ1-5,-,13,TRBV5-5,-,CASSLGTAPGQHF,TGTGCCAGCAGCTTGGGTACTGCCCCGGGCCAGCATTTT
TRBJ2-7,TRBD2,18,TRBV28,-,CASSSPGLAGGRYYEQYF,TGTGCCAGCAGTTCGCCGGGACTAGCGGGGGGTCGGTACTACGAGCAGTACTTC
TRBJ2-3,TRBD2,16,TRBV7-2,-,CASSLDPAGGTDTQYF,TGTGCCAGCAGCTTAGATCCAGCGGGGGGCACAGATACGCAGTATTTT
TRBJ1-2,TRBD1,13,TRBV12-3/TRBV12-4,once,CASSFNRGYGYTF,TGTGCCAGCAGTTTTAACAGGGGCTATGGCTACACCTTC
TRBJ2-2,-,15,TRBV5-5,-,CASTFGHVNTGELFF,TGTGCCAGCACCTTTGGACACGTTAACACCGGGGAGCTGTTTTTT
TRBJ1-4,-,11,TRBV20-1,-,CSAGNADKLFF,TGCAGTGCCGGGAACGCCGACAAACTGTTTTTT
TRBJ2-7,-,13,TRBV27,-,CASGQTNSYEQYF,TGTGCCAGCGGCCAGACAAACTCCTACGAGCAGTACTTC
TRBJ2-3,-,15,TRBV18,-,CASSPPGISTDTQYF,TGTGCCAGCTCACCACCGGGCATTAGCACAGATACGCAGTATTTT
TRBJ1-5,TRBD1,14,TRBV3-1/TRBV3-2,once,CATGGQGSSQPQHF,TGTGCCACAGGGGGGCAGGGCTCAAGCCAGCCCCAGCATTTT
TRBJ1-1,-,16,TRBV19,-,CASNPDSTRMNTEAFF,TGTGCCAGTAACCCTGACAGCACCCGAATGAACACTGAAGCTTTCTTT
TRBJ2-7,TRBD1,14,TRBV28,-,CASSPPRQGDEQYF,TGTGCCAGCAGCCCTCCCCGACAGGGCGACGAGCAGTACTTC
TRBJ2-1,-,12,TRBV7-3,-,CASSPTGTEQFF,TGTGCCAGCAGCCCAACGGGAACTGAGCAGTTCTTC
TRBJ2-7,TRBD1,13,TRBV29-1,once,CSVVWGQGYEQYF,TGCAGCGTTGTATGGGGACAGGGCTACGAGCAGTACTTC
TRBJ1-6,TRBD1,13,TRBV30,-,CAWSPGGVSPLHF,TGTGCCTGGAGCCCAGGGGGAGTTTCACCCCTCCACTTT
TRBJ1-3,-,14,TRBV19,-,CASSIEVSGNTIYF,TGTGCCAGTAGTATTGAGGTTTCGGGAAACACCATATATTTT
TRBJ1-1,-,12,TRBV6-6,-,CASRTGNTEAFF,TGTGCCAGCAGGACAGGGAACACTGAAGCTTTCTTT
TRBJ2-2,TRBD1,14,TRBV9,-,CASSGDRVVGELFF,TGTGCCAGCAGCGGCGACAGGGTCGTCGGGGAGCTGTTTTTT
TRBJ1-1,TRBD1,10,TRBV30,-,CASGQGSAFF,TGTGCCTCTGGACAGGGATCGGCTTTCTTT
TRBJ1-5,-,15,TRBV6-5,-,CASSIEPGFGQPQHF,TGTGCCAGCAGCATCGAACCGGGTTTTGGACAGCCCCAGCATTTT